These 25 T cell receptor beta chains came from one sample sequenced in a study of early T cells in non-severe SARS-CoV-2 infection. Via MiXCR, TCRdb re-called the 5' RACE reads, giving one row per CDR3 protein. The repertoire holds around 48,000 distinct CDR3 sequences, with around 14% as singletons. Sequenced: whole blood. Every receptor here comes from an adult who was a healthcare worker with PCR-confirmed SARS-CoV-2 infection or an uninfected control (not recorded which).

The rearrangement uses TRBV5-1 and TRBJ1-1; 10 bases are shared with TRBD1. CDR1 SGHRS and CDR2 YFSETQ come from the germline V gene. The V segment lost 1 base and the J segment 4 bases; nucleotides outside the gene matches: 7. This CDR3 comprises 16 residues. The CDR3 loop is CASSLSPGQGITEAFF. The CDR3 region has the DNA TGCGCCAGCAGCTTGTCCCCGGGACAGGGGATCACTGAAGCTTTCTTT.

This clonotype was counted ten times or more. The chain couples TRBV21-1 to TRBJ2-7; TRBD2 is the table's D call, not checked against the DNA. TRBV21-1 is annotated as a pseudogene. CDR3 size: 14 residues. CDR3 in amino acids: CASGPAGEDYEQYF. CDR3 coding DNA: TGTGCCAGCGGACCAGCGGGGGAAGACTACGAGCAGTACTTC.

This clonotype was seen at least ten times. The chain is built from TRBV24-1 and TRBJ2-1, with 12 bases matching TRBD2. This CDR3 region has 15 residues. V lost 6 bases and J lost 10; bases outside the gene matches: 9. Germline V gene data show CDR1 as KGHDR and CDR2 as SFDVKD. CDR3 amino acids: CATSLRLAGVREQFF. Here the CDR3 DNA reads TGTGCCACCAGTCTGAGACTAGCGGGAGTGCGGGAGCAGTTCTTC.

Regarding this clonotype: This clone may be a read error of a much larger clone one base away. This rearrangement joins TRBV6-2 or TRBV6-3 to TRBJ1-1; D is unresolved. This CDR3 spans 11 amino acids. In germline, CDR1 is MNHEY, CDR2 SVGEGT. The V end was cut by 6 bases, the J end by 0 bases, with 2 bases between. CDR3 nucleotide sequence: TGTGCCAGCAGAGTGAACACTGAAGCTTTCTTT. It translates to CASRVNTEAFF.

This clonotype was seen at least ten times. J is TRBJ1-5 and V is TRBV6-6; a weak D match, TRBD1 (5 bases). Germline V gene data show CDR1 as MNHNY and CDR2 as SVGAGI (reference sequence). V shed 4 bases and J shed 7 bases, with 14 bases lying between them. The CDR3 sequence is 14 residues long. The CDR3 loop reads CASSLRQGGQPQHF. DNA of the CDR3: TGTGCCAGCAGTTTGCGCCAGGGAGGCCAGCCCCAGCATTTT.

This clonotype came up a few times. The CDR3 here is CASSQRTGEAFF. The CDR3, as DNA: TGCGCCAGCAGCCAGAGGACAGGGGAAGCTTTCTTT. The chain employs TRBV4-1 and TRBJ1-1; 8 bases are a match to TRBD1. Trimming at V came to 3 bases and at J to 8 bases, leaving 2 bases not matched to a gene. CDR3 length: 12 amino acids. The germline V gene encodes CDR1 MGHRA and CDR2 YSYEKL.

This clonotype was seen ten or more times. J is TRBJ2-5 and V is TRBV12-3 or TRBV12-4; 10 nucleotides align to TRBD2. This CDR3 is 14 amino acids long. The junction had 5 bases not matched to a gene; V was cut back by 8 bases and J by 2 bases. The CDR3 loop reads CASGRTSGQETQYF. In DNA form, the CDR3 reads TGTGCCAGCGGACGGACTAGCGGACAAGAGACCCAGTACTTC.

The chain joins TRBV10-3 to TRBJ2-1, with D perhaps TRBD1 or TRBD2 (7 bases each). CDR3 length: 14 residues. Germline CDR1 and CDR2: ENHRY and SYGVKD. Deletions cut 7 bases from V and 9 bases from J, with 19 bases between. The CDR3 DNA reads TGTGCCATCACCCAGGGGGGGGCCGGAAGTGAGCAGTTCTTC. It codes for CAITQGGAGSEQFF.

This clonotype was seen ten or more times. The V call is TRBV28, the J call TRBJ2-1; the match to TRBD1 covers 9 bases. V dropped 3 bases and J dropped 3; count of bases not matched to a gene: 3. In germline, CDR1 is MDHEN, CDR2 SYDVKM. This CDR3 contains 15 residues. This CDR3 is CASSLVGQGYNEQFF. The CDR3 bases are TGTGCCAGCAGTTTGGTGGGACAGGGCTACAATGAGCAGTTCTTC.

This clonotype was seen more than once but under ten times. This chain joins TRBV29-1 and TRBJ2-1, with 7 bases identical to TRBD2. With V trimmed by 1 base and J by 10 bases, 16 bases remained unmatched. The CDR3 spans 16 residues. Germline CDR1 is SQVTM and CDR2 is ANQGSEA. CDR3: CSVEAFLGGEYREQFF. CDR3 nucleotide sequence: TGCAGCGTTGAAGCTTTTCTTGGGGGGGAGTACAGAGAGCAGTTCTTC.

A few counts support this clonotype. The chain links TRBV6-5 to TRBJ1-1; D is perhaps TRBD1 (6 bases). With 0 bases removed from V and 4 bases from J, the gap between germline ends came to 12 bases. Germline loops: CDR1 MNHEY, CDR2 SVGAGI. The CDR3 runs to 15 residues. In DNA, the CDR3 is TGTGCCAGCAGTTACTCGAGTCAGGGGACCACTGAAGCTTTCTTT. This codes for CASSYSSQGTTEAFF.

As concerns this clonotype: A much larger clone sits a single nucleotide away, making a read error possible. The chain links TRBV13 to TRBJ2-5; 11 bases match TRBD2. Per germline, CDR1 PRHDT and CDR2 FYEKMQ (reference sequence). This CDR3 region has 18 residues. CDR3 in amino acids: CASTNGELAGVYQESQYF. CDR3 sequence (DNA): TGTGCCAGCACCAACGGGGAACTAGCGGGGGTTTACCAAGAGTCCCAGTACTTC. Based on the CDR3 plus reference TRBV13 and TRBJ2-5, the full variable domain is AAGVIQSPRHLIKEKRETATLKCYPIPRHDTVYWYQQGPGQDPQFLISFYEKMQSDKGSIPDRFSAQQFSDYHSELNMSSLELGDSALYFCASTNGELAGVYQESQYFGPGTRLLVL.

The chain is built from TRBV28 and TRBJ1-4; D is perhaps TRBD1 (5 bases). Trimming pared 0 bases from V and 7 bases from J, leaving 9 bases between. The CDR3 runs 14 residues. Per germline, CDR1 MDHEN and CDR2 SYDVKM. CDR3 in amino acids: CASSLWGRGEKLFF. CDR3 nucleotides: TGTGCCAGCAGTTTATGGGGTAGGGGTGAAAAACTGTTTTTT. The whole variable domain, remainder taken from reference TRBV28 and TRBJ1-4, is DVKVTQSSRYLVKRTGEKVFLECVQDMDHENMFWYRQDPGLGLRLIYFSYDVKMKEKGDIPEGYSVSREKKERFSLILESASTNQTSMYLCASSLWGRGEKLFFGSGTQLSVL.

The chain joins TRBV6-5 to TRBJ2-3; TRBD2 matches at 7 bases. Germline V CDR1 and CDR2: MNHEY, SVGAGI. This CDR3 contains 15 residues. V dropped 5 bases and J dropped 4; count of bases not matched to a gene: 9. The CDR3 protein is CASSLPGGPPDTQYF. The CDR3 DNA follows: TGTGCCAGCAGTCTACCGGGAGGCCCCCCAGATACGCAGTATTTT.

The rearrangement links TRBV10-2 to TRBJ2-6; D perhaps matches TRBD2 (6 bases). The germline CDR1 and CDR2 sequences are WSHSY and SAAADI. This CDR3 is built from 17 residues. Trimming stripped 3 bases from V and 3 bases from J, with 15 bases between. The chain's CDR3 is CASSEGGLGVGANVLTF. The DNA for the CDR3 is TGCGCCAGCAGTGAAGGAGGGTTAGGGGTTGGGGCCAACGTCCTGACTTTC.

The CDR3 protein is CASSYRTSPARETQYF. CDR3 nucleotides: TGTGCCAGCAGTTACAGGACTAGTCCCGCCCGAGAGACCCAGTACTTC. This sequence joins TRBV6-2 or TRBV6-3 and TRBJ2-5; 7 positions agree with TRBD2. Germline V gives CDR1 MNHEY, CDR2 SVGEGT. V shed 2 bases and J 4 bases; nucleotides not matched to a gene: 10. The CDR3 has 16 amino acids.

This clonotype is deemed medium-sized. V usage is TRBV4-1 and J usage is TRBJ2-3, with D uncertain. CDR1 is MGHRA and CDR2 is YSYEKL in the germline V gene. Between the trimmed V and J ends, which lost 6 bases and 4 bases, there was a span of 17 bases. The CDR3 is 15 amino acids. CDR3: CASRAVMRNPDTQYF. CDR3 DNA: TGCGCCAGCAGGGCTGTCATGAGAAATCCAGATACGCAGTATTTT.

This clonotype was counted at least ten times. This chain uses TRBV6-5 with TRBJ2-7; D call uncertain. The CDR3 consists of 13 residues. The germline gives CDR1 MNHEY, CDR2 SVGAGI. Trimming took off 3 bases at V and 2 bases at J, with 8 bases between the two ends. The CDR3 nucleotides are TGTGCCAGCAGTTATAGGGCAGCCTACGAGCAGTACTTC. It yields the protein CASSYRAAYEQYF.

In its sample, this clonotype was seen many times. The chain employs TRBV6-5 and TRBJ2-7; D may be TRBD2 (6 bases). V lost 1 base to trimming and J lost 0 bases, with 7 bases between them. Germline CDR1 is MNHEY and CDR2 is SVGAGI. CDR3 length equals 14 residues. Written as DNA, the CDR3 is TGTGCCAGCAGTTACTGGCGGGACTCCTACGAGCAGTACTTC. It encodes CASSYWRDSYEQYF.

CDR3 coding DNA: TGCAGTGCTAAGGGGGTTAGCAATCAGCCCCAGCATTTT. It is translated as CSAKGVSNQPQHF. The V and J genes are TRBV20-1 and TRBJ1-5, with D possibly TRBD1 on 6 matching bases. The CDR3 is 13 amino acids. CDR1 and CDR2 from the germline V gene are DFQATT and SNEGSKA (reference sequence). Between the trimmed V and J ends, which lost 4 bases and 0 bases, there was a span of 7 bases.

This clonotype was seen many times. The genes are TRBV24-1 and TRBJ1-4; 9 bases map to TRBD1. This CDR3 is 17 amino acids long. V was pared by 3 bases and J by 2 bases, with 6 bases of the junction left unmatched. CDR1 is KGHDR and CDR2 is SFDVKD in the germline V gene. This CDR3 reads CATSDGGQGRTNEKLFF. The CDR3 nucleotides read TGTGCCACCAGTGATGGAGGACAGGGGCGGACTAATGAAAAACTGTTTTTT.

The chain employs TRBV28 and TRBJ1-1, with D maybe TRBD1 (6 bases). The CDR3 contains 15 residues. CDR1 is MDHEN, CDR2 SYDVKM, per germline. The V end lost 4 bases, the J end lost 2 bases, and 14 bases lay between the germline ends. CDR3 coding DNA: TGTGCCAGCAGTTCCCCCGGGACACTAAACACTGAAGCTTTCTTT. As protein: CASSSPGTLNTEAFF. Filled out from reference TRBV28 and TRBJ1-1, the complete variable domain reads DVKVTQSSRYLVKRTGEKVFLECVQDMDHENMFWYRQDPGLGLRLIYFSYDVKMKEKGDIPEGYSVSREKKERFSLILESASTNQTSMYLCASSSPGTLNTEAFFGQGTRLTVV.

The table lists this clonotype with a few counts. The genes are TRBV2 and TRBJ2-3; 13 nucleotides match TRBD2. CDR1 SNHLY and CDR2 FYNNEI come from the germline V gene. Trimming took 10 bases from V and 4 from J; bases not matched to a gene: 2. The CDR3 is 13 residues long. The CDR3 sequence: CATGTSGADTQYF. CDR3 coding DNA: TGTGCCACCGGGACTAGCGGGGCAGATACGCAGTATTTT.

This chain joins TRBV6-6 and TRBJ1-6, with D hard to call. V was cut by 1 base and J by 0 bases, with 7 bases left in between. The CDR3 has 16 amino acids. Germline lookup yields CDR1 MNHNY and CDR2 SVGAGI (reference sequence). CDR3 DNA: TGTGCCAGCAGTTACTTGCCTAGCTCCTATAATTCACCCCTCCACTTT. This encodes CASSYLPSSYNSPLHF.

In its sample, this clonotype was seen many times. This rearrangement joins TRBV5-5 to TRBJ1-1; 7 bases are a match to TRBD1. Unmatched junction bases numbered 4, after V lost 5 bases and J lost 0 bases. The CDR3 sequence is 14 residues long. Per germline, CDR1 SGHKS and CDR2 YYEKEE (reference sequence). DNA of the CDR3: TGTGCCAGCAGTTGGGACAGCTTGAACACTGAAGCTTTCTTT. This sequence encodes CASSWDSLNTEAFF.